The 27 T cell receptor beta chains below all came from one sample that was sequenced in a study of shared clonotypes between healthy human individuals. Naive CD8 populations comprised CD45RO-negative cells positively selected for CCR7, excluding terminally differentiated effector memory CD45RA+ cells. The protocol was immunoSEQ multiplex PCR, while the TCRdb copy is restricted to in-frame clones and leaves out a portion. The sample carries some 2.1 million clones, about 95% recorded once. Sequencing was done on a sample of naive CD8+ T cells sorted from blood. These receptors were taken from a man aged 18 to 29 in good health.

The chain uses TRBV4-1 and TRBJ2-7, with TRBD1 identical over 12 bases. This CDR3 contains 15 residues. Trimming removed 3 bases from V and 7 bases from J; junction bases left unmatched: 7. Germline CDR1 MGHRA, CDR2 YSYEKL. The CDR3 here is CASSQPGQGASEQYF. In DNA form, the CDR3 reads TGCGCCAGCAGCCAGCCGGGACAGGGGGCCTCAGAGCAGTACTTC.

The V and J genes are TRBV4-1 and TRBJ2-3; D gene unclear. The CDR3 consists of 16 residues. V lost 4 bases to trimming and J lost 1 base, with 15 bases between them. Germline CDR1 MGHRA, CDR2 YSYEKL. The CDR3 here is CASSPLQVPGTDTQYF. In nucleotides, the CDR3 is TGCGCCAGCAGCCCTTTACAAGTCCCCGGCACAGATACGCAGTATTTT.

The CDR3 protein is CATSSFSWNYGYTF. As DNA, the CDR3 is TGTGCCACCAGCAGTTTCTCTTGGAACTATGGCTACACCTTC. The V gene is TRBV15, the J gene TRBJ1-2; D unresolved. The CDR3 has 14 residues. V lost 3 bases and J lost 2, with 10 bases in between. The germline V gene encodes CDR1 LNHNV and CDR2 YYDKDF (reference sequence).

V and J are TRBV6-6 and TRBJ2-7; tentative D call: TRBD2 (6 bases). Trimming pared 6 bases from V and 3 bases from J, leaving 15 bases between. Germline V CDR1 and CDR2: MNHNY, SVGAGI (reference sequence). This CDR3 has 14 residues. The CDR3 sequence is CASSRGVMGYEQYF. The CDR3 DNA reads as TGTGCCAGCAGCCGCGGGGTTATGGGCTACGAGCAGTACTTC.

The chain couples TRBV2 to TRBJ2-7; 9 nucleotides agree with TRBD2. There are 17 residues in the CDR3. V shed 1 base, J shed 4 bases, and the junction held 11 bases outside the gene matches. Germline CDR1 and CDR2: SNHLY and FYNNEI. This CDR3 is CASSEGALAGARYEQYF. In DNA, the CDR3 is TGTGCCAGCAGTGAAGGCGCCTTAGCGGGAGCTCGGTACGAGCAGTACTTC. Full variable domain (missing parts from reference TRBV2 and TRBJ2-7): EPEVTQTPSHQVTQMGQEVILRCVPISNHLYFYWYRQILGQKVEFLVSFYNNEISEKSEIFDDQFSVERPDGSNFTLKIRSTKLEDSAMYFCASSEGALAGARYEQYFGPGTRLTVT.

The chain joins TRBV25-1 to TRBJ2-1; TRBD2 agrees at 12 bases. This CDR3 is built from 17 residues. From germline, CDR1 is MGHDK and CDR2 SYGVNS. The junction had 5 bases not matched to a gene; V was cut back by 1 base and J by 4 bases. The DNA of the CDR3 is TGTGCCAGCAGTGAATGGGTCCTAGCGGGAGGGTACAATGAGCAGTTCTTC. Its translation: CASSEWVLAGGYNEQFF.

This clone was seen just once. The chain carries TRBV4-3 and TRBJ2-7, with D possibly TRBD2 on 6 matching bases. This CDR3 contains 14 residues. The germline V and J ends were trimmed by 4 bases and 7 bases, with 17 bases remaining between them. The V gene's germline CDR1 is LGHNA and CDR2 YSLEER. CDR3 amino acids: CASSPSAYAGEQYF. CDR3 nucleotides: TGCGCCAGCAGCCCTAGCGCCTACGCGGGGGAGCAGTACTTC.

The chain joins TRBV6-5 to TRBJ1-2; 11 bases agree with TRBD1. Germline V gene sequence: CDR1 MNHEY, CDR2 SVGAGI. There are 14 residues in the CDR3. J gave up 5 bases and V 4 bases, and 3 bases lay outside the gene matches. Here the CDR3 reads CASSFGQGAYGYTF. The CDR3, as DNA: TGTGCCAGCAGTTTCGGACAGGGGGCATATGGCTACACCTTC.

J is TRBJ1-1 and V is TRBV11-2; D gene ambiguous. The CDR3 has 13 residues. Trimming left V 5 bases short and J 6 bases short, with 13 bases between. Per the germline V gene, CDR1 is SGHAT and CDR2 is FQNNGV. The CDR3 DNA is TGTGCCAGCAGCGCGGCCCTAGGTGCTGAAGCTTTCTTT. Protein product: CASSAALGAEAFF.

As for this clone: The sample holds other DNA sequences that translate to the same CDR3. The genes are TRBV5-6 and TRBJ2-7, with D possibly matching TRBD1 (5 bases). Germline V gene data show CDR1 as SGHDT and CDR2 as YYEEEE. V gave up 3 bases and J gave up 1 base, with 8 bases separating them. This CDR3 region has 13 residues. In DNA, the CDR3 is TGTGCCAGCAGCTCCACAGGATCCTACGAGCAGTACTTC. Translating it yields CASSSTGSYEQYF.

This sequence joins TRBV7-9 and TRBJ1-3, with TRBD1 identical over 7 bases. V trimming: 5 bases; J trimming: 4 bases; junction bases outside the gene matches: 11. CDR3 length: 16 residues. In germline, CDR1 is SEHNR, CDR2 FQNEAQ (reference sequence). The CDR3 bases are TGTGCCAGCAGCCCGCCGGGACAGAAGTCGGGAAACACCATATATTTT. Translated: CASSPPGQKSGNTIYF.

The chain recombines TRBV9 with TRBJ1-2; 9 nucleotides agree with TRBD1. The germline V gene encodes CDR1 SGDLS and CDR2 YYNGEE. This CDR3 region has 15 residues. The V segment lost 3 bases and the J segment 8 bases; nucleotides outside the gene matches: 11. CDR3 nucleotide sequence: TGTGCCAGCAGCGCAACAGGGGGCGCCCTCGGGGGCTACACCTTC. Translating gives CASSATGGALGGYTF.

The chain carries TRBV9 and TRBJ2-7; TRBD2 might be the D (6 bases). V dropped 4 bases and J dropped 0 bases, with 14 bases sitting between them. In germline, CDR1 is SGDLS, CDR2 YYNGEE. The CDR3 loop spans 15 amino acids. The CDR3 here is CASSPFGGSSYEQYF. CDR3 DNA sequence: TGTGCCAGCAGCCCATTCGGGGGTAGCTCCTACGAGCAGTACTTC.

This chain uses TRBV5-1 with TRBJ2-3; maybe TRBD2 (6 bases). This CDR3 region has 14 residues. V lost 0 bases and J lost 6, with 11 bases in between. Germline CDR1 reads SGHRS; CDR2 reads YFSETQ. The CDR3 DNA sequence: TGCGCCAGCAGCTTGGCTCGGACTAAGGATACGCAGTATTTT. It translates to CASSLARTKDTQYF. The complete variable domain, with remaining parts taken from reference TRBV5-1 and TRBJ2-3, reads KAGVTQTPRYLIKTRGQQVTLSCSPISGHRSVSWYQQTPGQGLQFLFEYFSETQRNKGNFPGRFSGRQFSNSRSEMNVSTLELGDSALYLCASSLARTKDTQYFGPGTRLTVL.

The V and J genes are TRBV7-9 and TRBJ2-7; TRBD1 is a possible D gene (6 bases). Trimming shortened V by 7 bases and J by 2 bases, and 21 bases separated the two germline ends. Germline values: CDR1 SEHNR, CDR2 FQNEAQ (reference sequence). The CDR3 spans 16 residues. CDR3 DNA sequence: TGTGCCAGCACCTCCGTAGAAGTGACAGGAGCCTACGAGCAGTACTTC. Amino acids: CASTSVEVTGAYEQYF.

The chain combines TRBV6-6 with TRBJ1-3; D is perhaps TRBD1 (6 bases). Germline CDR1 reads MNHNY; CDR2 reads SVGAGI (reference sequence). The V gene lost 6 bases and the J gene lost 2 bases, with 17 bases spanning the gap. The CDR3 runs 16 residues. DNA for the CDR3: TGTGCCAGCAGCGAGAGTGGGGGCCTCACTGGAAACACCATATATTTT. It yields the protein CASSESGGLTGNTIYF.

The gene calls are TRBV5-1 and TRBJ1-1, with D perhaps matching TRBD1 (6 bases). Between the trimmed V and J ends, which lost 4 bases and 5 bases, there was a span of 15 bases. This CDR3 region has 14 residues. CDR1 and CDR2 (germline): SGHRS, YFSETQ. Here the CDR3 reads CASSPEGGLTEAFF. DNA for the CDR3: TGCGCCAGCAGCCCGGAGGGGGGGCTGACTGAAGCTTTCTTT.

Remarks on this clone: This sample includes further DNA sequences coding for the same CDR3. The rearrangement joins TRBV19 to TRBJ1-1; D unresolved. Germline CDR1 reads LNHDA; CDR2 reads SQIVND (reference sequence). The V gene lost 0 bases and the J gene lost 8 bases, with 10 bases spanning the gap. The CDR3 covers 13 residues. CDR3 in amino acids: CASSIDREEEAFF. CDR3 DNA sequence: TGTGCCAGTAGTATAGATCGGGAGGAGGAAGCTTTCTTT.

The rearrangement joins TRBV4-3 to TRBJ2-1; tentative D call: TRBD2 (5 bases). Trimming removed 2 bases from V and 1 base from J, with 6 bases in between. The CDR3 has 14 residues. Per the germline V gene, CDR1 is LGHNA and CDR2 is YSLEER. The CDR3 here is CASSQKRSYNEQFF. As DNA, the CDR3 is TGCGCCAGCAGCCAAAAGCGGTCCTACAATGAGCAGTTCTTC.

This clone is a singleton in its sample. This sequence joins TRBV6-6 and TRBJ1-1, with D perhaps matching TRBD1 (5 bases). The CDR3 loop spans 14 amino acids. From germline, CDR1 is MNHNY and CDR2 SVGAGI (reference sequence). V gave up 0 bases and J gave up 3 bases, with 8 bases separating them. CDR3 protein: CASSYSLGDTEAFF. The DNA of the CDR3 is TGTGCCAGCAGTTACTCGTTAGGGGACACTGAAGCTTTCTTT.

This CDR3 is CASSQELAGGPGEQFF. CDR3 DNA: TGCGCCAGCAGCCAGGAACTAGCGGGAGGGCCGGGTGAGCAGTTCTTC. J is TRBJ2-1 and V is TRBV4-1, with 13 bases aligning to TRBD2. Trimming took 3 bases from V and 9 from J; bases not matched to a gene: 8. The CDR3 extends over 16 amino acids. Per germline, CDR1 MGHRA and CDR2 YSYEKL.

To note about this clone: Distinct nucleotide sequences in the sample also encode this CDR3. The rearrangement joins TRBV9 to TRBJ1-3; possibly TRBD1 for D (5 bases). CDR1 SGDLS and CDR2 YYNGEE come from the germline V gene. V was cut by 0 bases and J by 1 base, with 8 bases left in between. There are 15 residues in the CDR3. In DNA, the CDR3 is TGTGCCAGCAGCGTAGTTGGGGGTTCTGGAAACACCATATATTTT. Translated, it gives CASSVVGGSGNTIYF.

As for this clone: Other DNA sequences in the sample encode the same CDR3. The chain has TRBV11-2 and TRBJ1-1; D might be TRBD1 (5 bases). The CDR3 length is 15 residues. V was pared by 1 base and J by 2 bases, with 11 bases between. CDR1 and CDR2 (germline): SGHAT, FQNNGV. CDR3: CASSLGGGINTEAFF. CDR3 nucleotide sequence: TGTGCCAGCAGCTTAGGGGGGGGAATTAACACTGAAGCTTTCTTT.

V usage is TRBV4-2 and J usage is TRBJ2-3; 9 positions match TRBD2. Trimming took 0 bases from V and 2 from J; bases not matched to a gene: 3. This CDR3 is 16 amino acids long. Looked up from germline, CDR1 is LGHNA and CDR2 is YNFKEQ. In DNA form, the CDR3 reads TGTGCCAGCAGCCAAGAAGCGGGGGGTCACACAGATACGCAGTATTTT. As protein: CASSQEAGGHTDTQYF.

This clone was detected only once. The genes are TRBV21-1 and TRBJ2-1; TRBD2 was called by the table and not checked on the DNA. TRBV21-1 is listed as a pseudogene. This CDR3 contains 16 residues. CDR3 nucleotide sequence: TGTGCCAGCAGCAAACCGCGCACGAGCTCCTACAATGAGCAGTTCTTC. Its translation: CASSKPRTSSYNEQFF.

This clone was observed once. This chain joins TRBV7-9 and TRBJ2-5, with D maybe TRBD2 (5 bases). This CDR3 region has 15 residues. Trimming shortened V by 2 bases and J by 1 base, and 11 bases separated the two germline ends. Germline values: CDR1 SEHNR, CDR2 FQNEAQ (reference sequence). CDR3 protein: CASSLPGGGQETQYF. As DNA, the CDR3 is TGTGCCAGCAGCTTACCCGGAGGAGGCCAAGAGACCCAGTACTTC. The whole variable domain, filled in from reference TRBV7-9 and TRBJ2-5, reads DTGVSQNPRHKITKRGQNVTFRCDPISEHNRLYWYRQTLGQGPEFLTYFQNEAQLEKSRLLSDRFSAERPKGSFSTLEIQRTEQGDSAMYLCASSLPGGGQETQYFGPGTRLLVL.

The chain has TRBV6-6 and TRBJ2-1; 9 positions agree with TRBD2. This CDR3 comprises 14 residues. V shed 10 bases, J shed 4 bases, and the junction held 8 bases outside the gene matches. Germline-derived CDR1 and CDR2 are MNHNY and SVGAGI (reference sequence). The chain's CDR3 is CANGPSGVYNEQFF. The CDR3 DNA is TGTGCCAACGGTCCTAGCGGGGTTTACAATGAGCAGTTCTTC.